This TCR beta chain was obtained from a study of cytomegalovirus exposure and HLA in healthy donors. Overall study findings and caveats: A later analysis linked a missense DCLRE1C variant to TCR beta V- and J-gene trimming.

Notes on this clone: What it binds is unknown.

It was healthy bone marrow donors who served as donors. The PCR ran on 60 Vbeta and 13 Jbeta primers. Using immunoSEQ multiplex PCR, the repertoire was profiled, and TCRdb retains in-frame clones only, with some absent. This table lists roughly 110,000 clones. V was clipped by 4 bases and J by 7 bases, with 9 bases between them. The CDR3 extends over 12 amino acids. Germline CDR1 is SGHRS and CDR2 is YFSETQ. The chain uses TRBV5-1 and TRBJ2-1, with D possibly being TRBD1 (6 bases). Source material: PBMCs. The sequence derives from a man aged 40-55 years in good health and CMV-seropositive. CDR3 DNA: TGCGCCAGCAGCGAGGGGGTGAATGAGCAGTTCTTC. Translated: CASSEGVNEQFF.